This note documents a single TCR beta chain sequence. The assay was immunoSEQ multiplex PCR, and TCRdb's table has in-frame clones only and misses some. The top ten hold around 4% of the sample, which has more than 200,000 clones, 84% seen once. This entry belongs to a study of blood T cell repertoires in COVID-19. Across the study: T cells, B-cell-depleted T cells, or PBMCs provided the cDNA or gDNA that served as material.

Between the trimmed V and J ends, which lost 5 bases and 4 bases, there was a span of 25 bases. The CDR3 runs to 18 residues. Germline assignment: CDR1 MNHEY and CDR2 SVGEGT. The receptor comes from a man between 60 and 75 years old with acute or convalescent COVID-19. The sequencing sample was made of peripheral blood. The rearrangement uses TRBV6-2 or TRBV6-3 and TRBJ2-3; the D is unclear. CDR3 DNA: TGTGCCAGCAGTCTAACTCCCCATCCCCCGGTTTTCGCAGATACGCAGTATTTT. It translates to CASSLTPHPPVFADTQYF.